This T cell receptor (beta chain) was sequenced in a study of cytomegalovirus exposure and HLA in healthy donors. PCR used 60 Vbeta primers and 13 Jbeta primers. Only in-frame clones appear in the TCRdb table, and some are missing; sequencing was by immunoSEQ multiplex PCR. Of roughly 100,000 clones in the sample, 12% were seen once. The sequenced material came from PBMCs. The clonotype was recovered from a man aged 40-55 years in good health and CMV-seropositive.

CDR3: CASSLSRGYTF. CDR3 nucleotides: TGTGCCAGCAGTCTATCCCGGGGCTACACCTTC. The rearrangement joins TRBV6-6 to TRBJ1-2; no firm D call. The CDR3 length is 11 residues. Germline loops: CDR1 MNHNY, CDR2 SVGAGI (reference sequence). Between the trimmed V and J ends, which lost 5 bases and 8 bases, there was a span of 9 bases.